The TCR beta chain described here comes from a study of blood T cell repertoires in COVID-19. In the study overall: The samples span acute and convalescent COVID-19 from the United States, Italy and Spain.

Authors' processing steps: By means of reference gene primer amplification, nucleated cell counts were estimated. Assay: immunoSEQ multiplex PCR; the TCRdb copy retains only in-frame clones and omits some. V, J and clone size are those of that table, while D and trimming were read from the DNA. The table records tens of thousands of clones, around 79% of them present only once. Sequencing was done on a sample of peripheral blood. This TCR derives from a human donor in a cohort sampled during active COVID-19.

For the CDR3, the DNA is TGTGCCAGTAGGACAGGATTAAACACTGAAGCTTTCTTT. Amino acids: CASRTGLNTEAFF. This chain links TRBV5-4 with TRBJ1-1; TRBD1 matches at 7 bases. Germline CDR1 is SGHNT and CDR2 is YYREEE (reference sequence). This CDR3 spans 13 amino acids. V dropped 8 bases and J dropped 2; count of bases not matched to a gene: 6.